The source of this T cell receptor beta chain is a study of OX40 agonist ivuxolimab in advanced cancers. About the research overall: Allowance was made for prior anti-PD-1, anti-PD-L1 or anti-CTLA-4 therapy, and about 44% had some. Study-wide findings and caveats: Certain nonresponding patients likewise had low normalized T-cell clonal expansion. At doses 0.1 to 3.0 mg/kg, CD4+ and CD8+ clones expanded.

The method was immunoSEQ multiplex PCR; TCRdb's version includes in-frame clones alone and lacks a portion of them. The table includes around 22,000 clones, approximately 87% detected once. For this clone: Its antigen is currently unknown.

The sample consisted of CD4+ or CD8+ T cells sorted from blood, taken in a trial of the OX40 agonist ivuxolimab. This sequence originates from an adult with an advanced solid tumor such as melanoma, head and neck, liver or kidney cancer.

The CDR3 DNA is TGTGCCAGCAGCTTAGGATACGGCCAAGAGACCCAGTACTTC. It specifies CASSLGYGQETQYF. The rearrangement joins TRBV11-2 to TRBJ2-5; no clear D gene. Germline V gene data show CDR1 as SGHAT and CDR2 as FQNNGV. Trimming cost V 1 base and J 1 base, with 7 bases left between them. This CDR3 region has 14 residues.